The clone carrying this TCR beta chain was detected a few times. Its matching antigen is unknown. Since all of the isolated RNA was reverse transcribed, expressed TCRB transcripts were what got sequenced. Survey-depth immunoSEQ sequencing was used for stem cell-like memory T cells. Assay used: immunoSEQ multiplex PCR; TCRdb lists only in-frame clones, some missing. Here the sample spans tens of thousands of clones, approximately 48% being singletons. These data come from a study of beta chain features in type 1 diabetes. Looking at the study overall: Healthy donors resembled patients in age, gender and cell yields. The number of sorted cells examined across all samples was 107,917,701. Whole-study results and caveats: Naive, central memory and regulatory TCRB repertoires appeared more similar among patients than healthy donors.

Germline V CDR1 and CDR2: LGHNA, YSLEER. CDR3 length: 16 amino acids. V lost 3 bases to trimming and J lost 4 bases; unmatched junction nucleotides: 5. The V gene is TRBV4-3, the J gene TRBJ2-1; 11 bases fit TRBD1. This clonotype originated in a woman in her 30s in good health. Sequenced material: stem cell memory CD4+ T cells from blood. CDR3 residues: CASSHRTGGKYNEQFF. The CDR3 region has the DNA TGCGCCAGCAGCCACCGGACAGGGGGCAAGTACAATGAGCAGTTCTTC.